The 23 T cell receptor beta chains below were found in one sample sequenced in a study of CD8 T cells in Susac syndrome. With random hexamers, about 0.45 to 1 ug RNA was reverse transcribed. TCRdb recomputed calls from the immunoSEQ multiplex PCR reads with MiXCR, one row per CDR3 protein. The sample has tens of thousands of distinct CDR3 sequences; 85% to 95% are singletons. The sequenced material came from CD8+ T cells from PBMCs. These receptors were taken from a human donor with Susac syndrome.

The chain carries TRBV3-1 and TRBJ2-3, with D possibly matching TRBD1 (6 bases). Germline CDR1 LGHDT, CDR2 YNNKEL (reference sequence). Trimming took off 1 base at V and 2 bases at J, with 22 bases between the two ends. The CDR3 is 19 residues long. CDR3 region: CASSQAFPDSLPPTDTQYF. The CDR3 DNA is TGTGCCAGCAGCCAAGCTTTCCCGGACAGCCTCCCACCCACAGATACGCAGTATTTT.

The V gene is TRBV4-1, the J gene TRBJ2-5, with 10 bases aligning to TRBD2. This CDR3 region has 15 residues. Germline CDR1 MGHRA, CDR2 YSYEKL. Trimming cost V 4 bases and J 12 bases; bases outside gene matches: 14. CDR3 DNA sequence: TGCGCCAGCAGCCCTCGGGAAACTAGCGGGATGATCGAGTACTTC. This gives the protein CASSPRETSGMIEYF.

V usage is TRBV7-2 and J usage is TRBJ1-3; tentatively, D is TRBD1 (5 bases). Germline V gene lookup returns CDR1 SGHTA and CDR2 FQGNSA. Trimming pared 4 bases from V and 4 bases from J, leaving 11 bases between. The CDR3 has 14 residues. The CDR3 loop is CASSSPGEGNTIYF. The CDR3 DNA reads TGTGCCAGCAGCTCCCCGGGGGAAGGAAACACCATATATTTT.

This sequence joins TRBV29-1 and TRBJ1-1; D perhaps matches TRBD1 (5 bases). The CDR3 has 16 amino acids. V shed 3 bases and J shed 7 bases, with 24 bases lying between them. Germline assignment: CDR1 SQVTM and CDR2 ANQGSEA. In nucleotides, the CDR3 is TGCAGCGTTGAGACAGAGGGCGGGATCTCCTTATATGAAGCTTTCTTT. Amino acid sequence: CSVETEGGISLYEAFF.

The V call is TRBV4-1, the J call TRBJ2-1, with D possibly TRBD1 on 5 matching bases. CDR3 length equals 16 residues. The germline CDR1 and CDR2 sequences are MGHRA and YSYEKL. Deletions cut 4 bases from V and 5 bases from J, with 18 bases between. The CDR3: CASSLRQGSFNNEQFF. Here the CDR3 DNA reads TGCGCCAGCAGCCTTCGGCAGGGTAGTTTTAACAATGAGCAGTTCTTC.

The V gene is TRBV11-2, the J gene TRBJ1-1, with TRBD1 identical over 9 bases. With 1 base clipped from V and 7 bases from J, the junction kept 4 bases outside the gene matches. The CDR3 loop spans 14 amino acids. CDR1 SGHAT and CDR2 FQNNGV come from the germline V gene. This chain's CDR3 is CASSLGGQGSEAFF. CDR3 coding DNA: TGTGCCAGCAGCTTAGGGGGACAGGGTAGTGAAGCTTTCTTT.

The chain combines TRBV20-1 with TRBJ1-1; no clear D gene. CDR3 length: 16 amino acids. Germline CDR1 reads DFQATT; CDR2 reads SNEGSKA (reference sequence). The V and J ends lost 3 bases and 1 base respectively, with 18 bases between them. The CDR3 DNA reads TGCAGTGCTAGCCCCCGGACCGTTGCAGGGAACACTGAAGCTTTCTTT. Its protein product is CSASPRTVAGNTEAFF.

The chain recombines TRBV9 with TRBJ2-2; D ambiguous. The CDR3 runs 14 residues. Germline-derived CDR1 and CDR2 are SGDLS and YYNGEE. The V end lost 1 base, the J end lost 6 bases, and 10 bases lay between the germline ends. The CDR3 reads CASSVILEAGELFF. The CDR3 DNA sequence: TGTGCCAGCAGCGTAATCCTTGAGGCCGGGGAGCTGTTTTTT.

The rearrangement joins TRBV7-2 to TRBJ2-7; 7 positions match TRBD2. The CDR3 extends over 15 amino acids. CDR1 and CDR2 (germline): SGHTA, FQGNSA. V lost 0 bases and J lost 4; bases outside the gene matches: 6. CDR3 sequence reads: CASSLAGGEVYEQYF. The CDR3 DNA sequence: TGTGCCAGCAGCTTAGCGGGGGGGGAGGTTTACGAGCAGTACTTC.

This CDR3 is CATSDFPGTLSYNEQFF. CDR3 nucleotide sequence: TGTGCCACCAGTGATTTTCCCGGGACTCTGTCCTACAATGAGCAGTTCTTC. The V gene is TRBV24-1, the J gene TRBJ2-1; weak D call: TRBD2 (6 bases). Germline V gene lookup returns CDR1 KGHDR and CDR2 SFDVKD. V was clipped by 1 base and J by 1 base, with 13 bases between them. The CDR3 consists of 17 residues.

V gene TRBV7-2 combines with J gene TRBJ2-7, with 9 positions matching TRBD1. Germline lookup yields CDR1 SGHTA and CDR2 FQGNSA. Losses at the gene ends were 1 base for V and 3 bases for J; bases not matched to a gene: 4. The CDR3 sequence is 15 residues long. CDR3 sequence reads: CASSLDPGQGYEQYF. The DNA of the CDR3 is TGTGCCAGCAGCTTAGACCCGGGACAGGGCTACGAGCAGTACTTC. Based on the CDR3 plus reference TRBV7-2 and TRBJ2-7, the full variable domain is GAGVSQSPSNKVTEKGKDVELRCDPISGHTALYWYRQSLGQGLEFLIYFQGNSAPDKSGLPSDRFSAERTGGSVSTLTIQRTQQEDSAVYLCASSLDPGQGYEQYFGPGTRLTVT.

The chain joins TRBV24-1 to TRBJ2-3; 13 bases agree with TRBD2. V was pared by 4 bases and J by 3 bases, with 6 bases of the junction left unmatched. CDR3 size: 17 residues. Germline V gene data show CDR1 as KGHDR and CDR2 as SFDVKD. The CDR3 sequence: CATSDHGLAGETDTQYF. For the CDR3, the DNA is TGTGCCACCAGTGACCACGGACTAGCGGGAGAAACAGATACGCAGTATTTT.

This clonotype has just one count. In nucleotides, the CDR3 is TGTGCCAGCAGTTTCGGAGGGATTCTCTACGAGCAGTACTTC. It specifies CASSFGGILYEQYF. The rearrangement uses TRBV12-3 or TRBV12-4 and TRBJ2-7, with D possibly being TRBD2 (6 bases). The CDR3 runs 14 residues. The V end lost 3 bases, the J end lost 3 bases, and 12 bases lay between the germline ends.

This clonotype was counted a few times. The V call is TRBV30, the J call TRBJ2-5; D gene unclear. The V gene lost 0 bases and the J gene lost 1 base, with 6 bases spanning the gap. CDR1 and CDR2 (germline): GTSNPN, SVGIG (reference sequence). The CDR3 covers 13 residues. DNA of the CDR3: TGTGCCTGGAGTGTACTGGGCCAAGAGACCCAGTACTTC. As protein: CAWSVLGQETQYF.

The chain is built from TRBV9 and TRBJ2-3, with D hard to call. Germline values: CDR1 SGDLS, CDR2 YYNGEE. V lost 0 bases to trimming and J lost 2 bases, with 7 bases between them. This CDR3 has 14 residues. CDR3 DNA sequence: TGTGCCAGCAGCGTAGAACGGAACACAGATACGCAGTATTTT. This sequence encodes CASSVERNTDTQYF.

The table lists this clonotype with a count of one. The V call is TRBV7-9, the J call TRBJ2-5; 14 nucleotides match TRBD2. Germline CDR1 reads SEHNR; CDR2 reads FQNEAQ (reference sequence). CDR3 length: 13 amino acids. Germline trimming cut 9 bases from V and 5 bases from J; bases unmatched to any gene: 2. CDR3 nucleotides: TGTGCCAGGGGGACTAGCGGGAGTGAGACCCAGTACTTC. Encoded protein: CARGTSGSETQYF.

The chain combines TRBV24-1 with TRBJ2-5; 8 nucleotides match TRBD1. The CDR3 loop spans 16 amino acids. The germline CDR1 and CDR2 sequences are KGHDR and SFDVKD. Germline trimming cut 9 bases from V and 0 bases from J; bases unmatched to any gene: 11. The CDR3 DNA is TGTGCCACCCCTCGAGGACAGGGTTGGAACCAAGAGACCCAGTACTTC. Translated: CATPRGQGWNQETQYF.

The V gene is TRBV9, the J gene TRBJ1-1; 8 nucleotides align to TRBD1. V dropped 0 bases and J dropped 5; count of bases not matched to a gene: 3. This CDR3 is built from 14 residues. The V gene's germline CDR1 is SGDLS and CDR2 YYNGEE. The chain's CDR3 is CASSVGQGATEAFF. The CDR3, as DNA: TGTGCCAGCAGCGTAGGGCAGGGGGCGACTGAAGCTTTCTTT.

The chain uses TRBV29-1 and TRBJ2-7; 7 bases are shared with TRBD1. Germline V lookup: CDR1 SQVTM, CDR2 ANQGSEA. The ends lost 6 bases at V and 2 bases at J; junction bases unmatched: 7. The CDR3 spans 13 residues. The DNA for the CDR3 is TGCAGCGTGCTTACCGGGACAGCCTACGAGCAGTACTTC. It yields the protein CSVLTGTAYEQYF.

DNA of the CDR3: TGTGCCAGCAGCTTAATCATTGGCGGTAATCAGCCCCAGCATTTT. Translation: CASSLIIGGNQPQHF. J is TRBJ1-5 and V is TRBV7-6; D is unclear. The CDR3 spans 15 residues. Trimming pared 2 bases from V and 4 bases from J, leaving 12 bases between. Germline CDR1 reads SGHVS; CDR2 reads FNYEAQ.

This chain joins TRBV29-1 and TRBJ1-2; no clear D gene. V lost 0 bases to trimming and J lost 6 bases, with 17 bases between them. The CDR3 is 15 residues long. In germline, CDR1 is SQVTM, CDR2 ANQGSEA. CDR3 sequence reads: CSVEDPDLTRDGYTF. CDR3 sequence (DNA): TGCAGCGTTGAAGATCCTGACTTAACGAGGGATGGCTACACCTTC.

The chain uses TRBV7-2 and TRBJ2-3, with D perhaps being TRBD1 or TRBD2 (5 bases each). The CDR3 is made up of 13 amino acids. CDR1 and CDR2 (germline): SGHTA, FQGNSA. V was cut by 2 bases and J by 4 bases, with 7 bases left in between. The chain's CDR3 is CASSLLGPDTQYF. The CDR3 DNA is TGTGCCAGCAGCTTACTGGGACCAGATACGCAGTATTTT.

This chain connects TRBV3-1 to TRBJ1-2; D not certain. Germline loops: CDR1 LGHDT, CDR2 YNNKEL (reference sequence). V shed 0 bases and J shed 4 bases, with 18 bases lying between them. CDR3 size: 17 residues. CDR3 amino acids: CASSQEFSGERLYGYTF. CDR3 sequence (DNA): TGTGCCAGCAGCCAAGAGTTTTCGGGCGAAAGGCTCTATGGCTACACCTTC.